This T cell receptor beta chain was profiled in a study of blood T cells in healthy people across ages. This CDR3 is built from 15 residues. CDR1 and CDR2 from the germline V gene are SGHVS and FNYEAQ. Losses at the gene ends were 4 bases for V and 7 bases for J; bases not matched to a gene: 8. In terms of origin and age, donors were healthy Caucasian individuals from Russia aged about 6 to 100. Every donor gave approximately 10 milliliters of peripheral blood. This clonotype was detected only a few times. The antigen remains undetermined. Alongside a J-beta primer mix, a sample-barcoded 5' primer served in a second PCR lasting about 6 to 11 cycles. A single record per CDR3 protein comes from TCRdb applying MiXCR to the 5' RACE reads. The sample holds 600,000 to 850,000 distinct CDR3 sequences, roughly 43% seen once. Whole-study findings and limits: There were more naive CD4+ cells and higher diversity in long-lived donors than in aged donors.

The sequence was obtained from a woman aged 55-75 years in good health. This chain connects TRBV7-6 to TRBJ2-7; 12 nucleotides align to TRBD2. The sample consisted of blood. The CDR3 protein is CASSSRLAGVGEQYF. CDR3 DNA: TGTGCCAGCAGCTCAAGACTAGCGGGAGTAGGTGAGCAGTACTTC.